Included here is one T cell receptor beta chain sequence, with context. V was pared by 5 bases and J by 7 bases, with 2 bases of the junction left unmatched. From germline, CDR1 is GTSNPN and CDR2 SVGIG (reference sequence). The CDR3 spans 11 residues. The data originate from a study of cytomegalovirus exposure and HLA in healthy donors. PCR amplification relied on 60 Vbeta primers (plus 13 Jbeta primers). Profiled with immunoSEQ multiplex PCR; TCRdb holds only in-frame clones, not every one. The sample consists of about 110,000 clones, more than 75% of them appearing once. Sequences were obtained from PBMCs. The sequence was obtained from a man aged 40-49 years in good health and CMV-seronegative. The chain combines TRBV30 with TRBJ1-1, with 9 bases aligning to TRBD1. CDR3 sequence (DNA): TGTGCCTGGGCGGACAGGGGTGAAGCTTTCTTT. It yields the protein CAWADRGEAFF.